The present entry profiles one TCR beta chain with its context. The antigen is unknown. The sample is drawn from a study of cytomegalovirus exposure and HLA in healthy donors. Looking at the study overall: Previous work identified 117 million unique TCR beta sequences from around 200 million T cells.

V was clipped by 6 bases and J by 0 bases, with 12 bases between them. The CDR3 sequence is 15 residues long. The V gene's germline CDR1 is SGHRS and CDR2 YFSETQ. Study-wide findings and caveats: Several of the most significant clusters appeared, in a later analysis, to be linked to common viral pathogens. Segments of the TCR beta V type were, in most cases, productive about 87% or about 30% of the time in an earlier analysis. When analyzed later, a missense DCLRE1C variant was found to be linked to TCR beta V- and J-gene trimming.

The PCR employed 60 Vbeta primers together with 13 Jbeta primers. Method: immunoSEQ multiplex PCR; TCRdb's copy keeps in-frame clones and lacks some. The table includes around 150,000 clones, approximately 85% detected once. The source material was PBMCs. V usage is TRBV5-1 and J usage is TRBJ2-2, with a possible D match to TRBD2 (5 bases). This clonotype was sampled from a girl aged 2 to 10 in good health and CMV-seropositive. The CDR3 nucleotides read TGCGCCAGCATGTCGAGCGGCACGAACACCGGGGAGCTGTTTTTT. Translated: CASMSSGTNTGELFF.